This TCR beta chain appears in the sequencing data of a study of OX40 agonist ivuxolimab in advanced cancers. Study outcomes and limitations: The mean number of expanded clones was higher in CD8+ T cells than in CD4+.

Repertoires were generated with immunoSEQ multiplex PCR, while TCRdb's copy carries only in-frame clones and drops some. The data show tens of thousands of clones, with 70% to 80% seen just once and roughly 2% held by the top ten. As concerns this clone: Its antigen is still unknown.

The CDR3 spans 16 residues. The receptor was isolated from an adult with an advanced solid tumor such as melanoma, head and neck, liver or kidney cancer. The source material was CD4+ or CD8+ T cells sorted from blood, sampled in a trial of the OX40 agonist ivuxolimab. The chain links TRBV21-1 to TRBJ1-5; TRBD1 was called by the table and not checked on the DNA. TRBV21-1 is classified as a pseudogene. The CDR3 region is CASSKGDRRSNQPQHF. The CDR3 DNA reads TGTGCCAGCAGCAAAGGTGACAGGCGGAGCAATCAGCCCCAGCATTTT.